What follows are 3 T cell receptor beta chains derived from one specimen sequenced in a study of blood T cell repertoires in COVID-19. The repertoire was sequenced with immunoSEQ multiplex PCR; TCRdb's copy has only in-frame clones and lacks some. The table shows 100,000 to 150,000 clones, with about 81% occurring only once. Sample: peripheral blood. These receptors came from a man between 25 and 39 years old with COVID-19, enrolled during active disease.

The chain couples TRBV6-5 to TRBJ2-7; 9 positions match TRBD1. V lost 2 bases, J lost 5 bases, and 1 base stayed unmatched. The CDR3 extends over 13 amino acids. Germline values: CDR1 MNHEY, CDR2 SVGAGI. CDR3 sequence (DNA): TGTGCCAGCAGTTACAACAGGGGGCACGAGCAGTACTTC. This codes for CASSYNRGHEQYF.

This clone was observed a single time. The chain carries TRBV27 and TRBJ2-7; tentative D call: TRBD2 (5 bases). V was clipped by 5 bases and J by 3 bases, with 14 bases between them. This CDR3 comprises 14 residues. CDR1 and CDR2 from the germline V gene are MNHEY and SMNVEV (reference sequence). The CDR3 DNA reads as TGTGCCAGCAGTCTGACGTTCCGGGGCTACGAGCAGTACTTC. This codes for CASSLTFRGYEQYF.

The CDR3, as DNA: TGTGCCAGCAGCTTATCAGTCGAGAACACTGAAGCTTTCTTT. Translation gives CASSLSVENTEAFF. This rearrangement joins TRBV11-2 to TRBJ1-1, with unresolved D. Trimming took 2 bases from V and 1 from J, leaving 8 bases between them. CDR1 and CDR2 (germline): SGHAT, FQNNGV. The length of the CDR3 is 14 residues.